The sample holds one count of the clone carrying this T cell receptor beta chain. What it binds is unknown. This entry comes from a study of shared clonotypes between healthy human individuals. Sequencing used immunoSEQ multiplex PCR; TCRdb keeps in-frame clones, though not all of them. The sample yields around 1.4 million clones, around 98.5% seen once. Study results and caveats: Incomplete sequencing of sorted subsets was indicated by rarefaction despite large depth. Naive subsets generally had larger estimated richness than memory subsets.

Sequences were obtained from naive CD4+ T cells sorted from blood. The subset is: CD45RA+ positively selected. This sequence was found in a man aged 25-40 years in good health.

The CDR3 region has the DNA TGCGCCAGCAGCCCGCCTGGCCCCGGGGAGCTGTTTTTT. Its protein is CASSPPGPGELFF. This chain uses TRBV4-3 with TRBJ2-2; no clear D. CDR1 and CDR2 from the germline V gene are LGHNA and YSLEER. This CDR3 comprises 13 residues. Trimming took 4 bases from V and 6 from J, leaving 9 bases between them.